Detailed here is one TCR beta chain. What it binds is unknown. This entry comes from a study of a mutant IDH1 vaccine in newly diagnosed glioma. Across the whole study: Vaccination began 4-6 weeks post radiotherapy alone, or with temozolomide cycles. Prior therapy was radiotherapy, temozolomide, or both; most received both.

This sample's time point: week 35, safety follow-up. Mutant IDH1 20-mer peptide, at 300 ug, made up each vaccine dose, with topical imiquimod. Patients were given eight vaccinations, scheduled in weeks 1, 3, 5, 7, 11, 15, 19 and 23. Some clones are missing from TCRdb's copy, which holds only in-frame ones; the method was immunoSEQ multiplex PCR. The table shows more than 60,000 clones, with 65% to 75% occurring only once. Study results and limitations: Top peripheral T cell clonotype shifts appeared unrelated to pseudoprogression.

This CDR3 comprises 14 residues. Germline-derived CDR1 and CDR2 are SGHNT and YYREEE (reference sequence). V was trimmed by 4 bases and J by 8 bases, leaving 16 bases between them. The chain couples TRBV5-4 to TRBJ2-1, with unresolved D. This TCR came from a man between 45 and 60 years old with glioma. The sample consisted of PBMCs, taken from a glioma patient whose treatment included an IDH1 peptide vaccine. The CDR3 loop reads CASSLTTQAHEQFF. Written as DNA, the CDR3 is TGTGCCAGCAGCCTCACAACTCAGGCCCATGAGCAGTTCTTC. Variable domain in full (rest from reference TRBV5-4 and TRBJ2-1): ETGVTQSPTHLIKTRGQQVTLRCSSQSGHNTVSWYQQALGQGPQFIFQYYREEENGRGNFPPRFSGLQFPNYSSELNVNALELDDSALYLCASSLTTQAHEQFFGPGTRLTVL.